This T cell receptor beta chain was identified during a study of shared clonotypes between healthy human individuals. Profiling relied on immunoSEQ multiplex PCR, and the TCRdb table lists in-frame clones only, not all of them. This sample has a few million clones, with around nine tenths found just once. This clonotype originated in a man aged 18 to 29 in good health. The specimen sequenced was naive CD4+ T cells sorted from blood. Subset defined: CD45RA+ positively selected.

The CDR3 DNA follows: TGCGCCAGCAGCCAGGGACAGGACGCCCTTGGGGCCAACGTCCTGACTTTC. Protein: CASSQGQDALGANVLTF. The chain couples TRBV5-1 to TRBJ2-6; 8 bases match TRBD1. Germline V gene lookup returns CDR1 SGHRS and CDR2 YFSETQ. V was clipped by 4 bases and J by 3 bases; unmatched bases: 9. The CDR3 is 17 residues long.